These 11 T cell receptor beta chains share one sample of origin, sequenced in a study of OX40 agonist ivuxolimab in advanced cancers. Profiling relied on immunoSEQ multiplex PCR, and the TCRdb table lists in-frame clones only, not all of them. The repertoire holds about 77,000 clones, with roughly 91% as singletons. Material: CD4+ or CD8+ T cells sorted from blood, obtained in a trial of the OX40 agonist ivuxolimab. The receptors were gathered from an adult with an advanced solid tumor such as melanoma, head and neck, liver or kidney cancer.

This chain uses TRBV11-3 with TRBJ2-1, with D possibly matching TRBD1 (6 bases). The germline gives CDR1 SGHNT, CDR2 YENEEA. The CDR3 sequence is 13 residues long. V lost 5 bases to trimming and J lost 1 base, with 6 bases between them. For the CDR3, the DNA is TGTGCCAGCAGCCAGGGGTCCTACAATGAGCAGTTCTTC. This gives the protein CASSQGSYNEQFF.

The chain employs TRBV6-5 and TRBJ1-2; 7 bases fit TRBD1. The length of the CDR3 is 15 residues. The germline V gene has CDR1 MNHEY and CDR2 SVGAGI. V lost 6 bases to trimming and J lost 0 bases; unmatched junction nucleotides: 7. Here the CDR3 DNA reads TGTGCCAGCAGACCGACAGGGCAAGCTAACTATGGCTACACCTTC. Encoded protein: CASRPTGQANYGYTF.

This chain uses TRBV6-1 with TRBJ2-5, with a tentative D call TRBD1 (6 bases). Trimming pared 5 bases from V and 4 bases from J, leaving 14 bases between. This CDR3 is 14 amino acids long. Germline CDR1 MNHNS, CDR2 SASEGT. The CDR3 nucleotides read TGTGCCAGCAGTAGAGGAACAGGGAGAGAGACCCAGTACTTC. It codes for CASSRGTGRETQYF.

The chain has TRBV5-4 and TRBJ2-6; perhaps TRBD1 as D (6 bases). The CDR3 contains 16 residues. V lost 4 bases to trimming and J lost 0 bases, with 11 bases between them. Germline CDR1 is SGHNT and CDR2 is YYREEE (reference sequence). CDR3 region: CASSLGQTSGANVLTF. CDR3 coding DNA: TGTGCCAGCAGCCTGGGACAAACCTCTGGGGCCAACGTCCTGACTTTC.

The chain combines TRBV7-8 with TRBJ1-5; TRBD1 matches at 9 bases. The CDR3 contains 16 residues. The germline V gene encodes CDR1 SGHVS and CDR2 FQNEAQ. Trimming cost V 1 base and J 1 base; bases outside gene matches: 2. The chain's CDR3 is CASSLGQGVSNQPQHF. For the CDR3, the DNA is TGTGCCAGCAGCTTAGGACAGGGGGTGAGCAATCAGCCCCAGCATTTT.

The J gene is TRBJ2-5, the V gene TRBV30; 7 bases match TRBD2. CDR3 length: 13 residues. The germline CDR1 and CDR2 sequences are GTSNPN and SVGIG (reference sequence). J gave up 5 bases and V 4 bases, and 7 bases lay outside the gene matches. The CDR3 nucleotides are TGTGCCTGGACCTCGACTAGCTCGGAGACCCAGTACTTC. Translated, it gives CAWTSTSSETQYF.

The chain has TRBV9 and TRBJ2-3; a possible D gene is TRBD2 (6 bases). Germline CDR1 SGDLS, CDR2 YYNGEE. This CDR3 has 15 amino acids. V lost 5 bases and J lost 7, with 20 bases in between. CDR3 loop: CASSPPGTARNTQYF. In DNA form, the CDR3 reads TGTGCCAGCAGTCCTCCCGGGACTGCCAGGAATACGCAGTATTTT.

The rearrangement joins TRBV7-8 to TRBJ2-2, with 9 bases lining up with TRBD1. Per the germline V gene, CDR1 is SGHVS and CDR2 is FQNEAQ. The V gene end was trimmed by 0 bases and the J gene end by 7 bases; junction bases not matched to a gene: 6. The CDR3 is made up of 16 amino acids. The CDR3 region is CASSLARGQGGGELFF. The CDR3 DNA follows: TGTGCCAGCAGCTTAGCCCGGGGACAGGGAGGCGGGGAGCTGTTTTTT.

This sequence joins TRBV6-6 and TRBJ2-7; D might be TRBD1 or TRBD2, each matching 5 bases. The CDR3 is made up of 14 amino acids. V shed 2 bases and J shed 0 bases, with 8 bases lying between them. Germline V CDR1 and CDR2: MNHNY, SVGAGI (reference sequence). DNA for the CDR3: TGTGCCAGCAGTTACCTCGGGGCCTCCTACGAGCAGTACTTC. Protein: CASSYLGASYEQYF.

The genes are TRBV11-3 and TRBJ2-5; D may be TRBD2 (6 bases). Trimming stripped 5 bases from V and 4 bases from J, with 26 bases between. From germline, CDR1 is SGHNT and CDR2 YENEEA. The CDR3 sequence is 18 residues long. The CDR3 nucleotides read TGTGCCAGCAGCGCACGCCCCGATAGCGGTCTAGCTGGAGAGACCCAGTACTTC. Residues: CASSARPDSGLAGETQYF. Drawing the rest from reference TRBV11-3 and TRBJ2-5, the complete variable domain is EAGVVQSPRYKIIEKKQPVAFWCNPISGHNTLYWYLQNLGQGPELLIRYENEEAVDDSQLPKDRFSAERLKGVDSTLKIQPAELGDSAVYLCASSARPDSGLAGETQYFGPGTRLLVL.

This clone occurred a few times. DNA for the CDR3: TGTGCCAGCAGCTTAAGAGGGGGAGGCTACACCTTC. Amino acid sequence: CASSLRGGGYTF. The chain employs TRBV21-1 and TRBJ1-2; TRBD1 was called by the table and not checked on the DNA. TRBV21-1 is assigned pseudogene status. The CDR3 runs to 12 residues.